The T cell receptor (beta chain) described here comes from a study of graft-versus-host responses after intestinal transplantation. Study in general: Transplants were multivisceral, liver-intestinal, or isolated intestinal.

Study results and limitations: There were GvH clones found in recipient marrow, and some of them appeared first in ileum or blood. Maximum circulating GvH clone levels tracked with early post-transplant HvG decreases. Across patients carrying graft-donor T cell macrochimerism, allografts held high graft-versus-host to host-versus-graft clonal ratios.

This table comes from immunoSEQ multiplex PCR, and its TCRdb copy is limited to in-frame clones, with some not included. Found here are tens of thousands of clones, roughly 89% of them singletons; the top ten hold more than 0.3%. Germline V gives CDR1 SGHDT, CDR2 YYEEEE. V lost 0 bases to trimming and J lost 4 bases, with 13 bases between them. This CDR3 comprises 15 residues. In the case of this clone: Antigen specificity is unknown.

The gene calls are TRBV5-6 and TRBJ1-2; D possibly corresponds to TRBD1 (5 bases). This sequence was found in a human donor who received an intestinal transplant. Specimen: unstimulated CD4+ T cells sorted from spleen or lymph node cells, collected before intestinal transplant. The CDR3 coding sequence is TGTGCCAGCAGCTTGGTGGGGCCTACTTTCTATGGCTACACCTTC. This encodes CASSLVGPTFYGYTF.